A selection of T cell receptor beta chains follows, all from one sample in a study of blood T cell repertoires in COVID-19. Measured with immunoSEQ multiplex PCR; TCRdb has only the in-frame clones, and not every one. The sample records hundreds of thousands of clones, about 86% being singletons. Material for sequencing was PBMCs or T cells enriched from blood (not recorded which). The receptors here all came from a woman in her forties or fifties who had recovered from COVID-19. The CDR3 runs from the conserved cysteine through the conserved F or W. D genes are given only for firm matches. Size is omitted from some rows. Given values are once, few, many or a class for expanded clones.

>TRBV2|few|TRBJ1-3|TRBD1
TGTGCCAGCAGCAAGACAGGGCCGGGAAACACCATATATTTT
CASSKTGPGNTIYF
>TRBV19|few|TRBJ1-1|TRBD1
TGTGCCAGTAGGGGACAGGGGGCCACTGAAGCTTTCTTT
CASRGQGATEAFF
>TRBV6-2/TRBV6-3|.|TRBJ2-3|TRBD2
TGTGCCAGCAGTTATGGGACTAGCGTGGATACGCAGTATTTT
CASSYGTSVDTQYF
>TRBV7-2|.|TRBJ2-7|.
TGTGCCAGCAGCTTTCCGGGGTCCCTACTAGAGCAGTACTTC
CASSFPGSLLEQYF
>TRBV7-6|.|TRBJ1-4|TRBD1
TGTGCCAGCAGCAGTCCGACAGGGAGCAGTGAAAAACTGTTTTTT
CASSSPTGSSEKLFF
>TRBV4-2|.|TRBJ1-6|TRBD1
TGTGCCAGCAGCCAACAACAGGCGGGGACAGGGCAATCACCCCTCCACTTT
CASSQQQAGTGQSPLHF
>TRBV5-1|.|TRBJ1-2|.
TGCGCCAGCAGCGTAGGTGACGCGGCCTATGGCTACACCTTC
CASSVGDAAYGYTF
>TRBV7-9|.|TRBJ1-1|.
TGTGCCAGCAGCCTAGAGGCAGGCGAAGCTTTCTTT
CASSLEAGEAFF
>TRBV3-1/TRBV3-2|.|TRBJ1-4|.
TGTGCCAGCAGCCAAGATAGGACGGGGAGATGGAAACTGTTTTTT
CASSQDRTGRWKLFF
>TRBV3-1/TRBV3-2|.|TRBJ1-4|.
TGTGCCAGCAGCCATCACCCCGACAGGTGGAGAGATGAAAAACTGTTTTTT
CASSHHPDRWRDEKLFF
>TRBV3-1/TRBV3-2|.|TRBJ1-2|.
TGTGCCAGCAGCCAAGATCTGACGACAGCTAACTATGGCTACACCTTC
CASSQDLTTANYGYTF
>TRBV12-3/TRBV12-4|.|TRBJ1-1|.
TGTGCCAGCAGTCCGGGGGTGAACACTGAAGCTTTCTTT
CASSPGVNTEAFF
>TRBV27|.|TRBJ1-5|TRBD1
TGTGCCAGCAGCTGGGGACAGGGTGGGAATCAGCCCCAGCATTTT
CASSWGQGGNQPQHF
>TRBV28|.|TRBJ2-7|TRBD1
TGTGCCAGCAGGCCGCCGGACAGGGTTAGTGTGTTTGTCAACGACGAGCAGTACTTC
CASRPPDRVSVFVNDEQYF
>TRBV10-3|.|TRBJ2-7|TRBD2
TGTGCCATCAGTGATCCGCGGGGGAGCTACGAGCAGTACTTC
CAISDPRGSYEQYF
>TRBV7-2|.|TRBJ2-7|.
TGTGCCAGCAGCTTAAGTCGGGGGAGCGAGCAGTACTTC
CASSLSRGSEQYF
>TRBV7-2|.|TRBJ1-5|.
TGTGCCAGCAGCTCCTATGGCAATCAGCCCCAGCATTTT
CASSSYGNQPQHF
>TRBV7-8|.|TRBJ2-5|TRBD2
TGTGCCAGCAGCTCGAGACTAGCGGGGGAGGTTGAGACCCAGTACTTC
CASSSRLAGEVETQYF
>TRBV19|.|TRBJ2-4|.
TGTGCCAGTAGTCCCGACAGGAGCGCCAAAAACATTCAGTACTTC
CASSPDRSAKNIQYF
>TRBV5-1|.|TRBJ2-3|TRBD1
TGCGCCAGCAGCTCCTACCCTTTTACGGGACAGGGGCCAGATACGCAGTATTTT
CASSSYPFTGQGPDTQYF
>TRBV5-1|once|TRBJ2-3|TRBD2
TGCGCCAGCAGCCGGGGACTAGCGGGGGACACAGATACGCAGTATTTT
CASSRGLAGDTDTQYF
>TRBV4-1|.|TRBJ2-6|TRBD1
TGCGCCAGCAGCCAAGAAGGGACAGGGAATTCTGGGGCCAACGTCCTGACTTTC
CASSQEGTGNSGANVLTF
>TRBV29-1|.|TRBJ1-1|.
TGCAGCTCTTCGAGACAGATGAACACTGAAGCTTTCTTT
CSSSRQMNTEAFF
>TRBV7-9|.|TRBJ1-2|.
TGTGCCAGCAGCTACGACATGGAAACTAACTATGGCTACACCTTC
CASSYDMETNYGYTF
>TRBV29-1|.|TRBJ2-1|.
TGCAGCATTACGGACAGCAGCTCCTACAATGAGCAGTTCTTC
CSITDSSSYNEQFF
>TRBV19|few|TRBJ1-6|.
TGTGCCAGTAGTACGGGACTCTCAAGCTGGAATTCACCCCTCCACTTT
CASSTGLSSWNSPLHF
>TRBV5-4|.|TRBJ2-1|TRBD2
TGTGCCAGCAGCCGGGCCGCGGGGGTAGTCAATGAGCAGTTCTTC
CASSRAAGVVNEQFF
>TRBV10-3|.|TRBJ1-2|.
TGTGCCATCAGTGAGTCGAACCAGTGGGGGCCCTATGGCTACACCTTC
CAISESNQWGPYGYTF
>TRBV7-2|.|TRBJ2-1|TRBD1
TGTGCCAGCAGCTTACAACAGGGGGCATACAATGAGCAGTTCTTC
CASSLQQGAYNEQFF
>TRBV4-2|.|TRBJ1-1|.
TGTGCCAGCAGCCAGGAGGTCCCGAACACTGAAGCTTTCTTT
CASSQEVPNTEAFF
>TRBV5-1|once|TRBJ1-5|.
TGCGCCAGCAGCCTGGACAGTAGACAGCCCCAGCATTTT
CASSLDSRQPQHF
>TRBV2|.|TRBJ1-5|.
TGTGCCAGCAGTATAGTCGACAGCCACCGATTCAATCAGCCCCAGCATTTT
CASSIVDSHRFNQPQHF
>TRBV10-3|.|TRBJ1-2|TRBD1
TGTGCCATCAGCGACCAGACAGGGCGATACTATGGCTACACCTTC
CAISDQTGRYYGYTF
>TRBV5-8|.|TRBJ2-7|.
TGTGCCAGCAGCTTGCTGTCCTACGAGCAGTACTTC
CASSLLSYEQYF
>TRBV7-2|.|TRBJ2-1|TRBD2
TGTGCCAGCAGCTTACCGGGACTAGCGGGGGGGCCGGATGAGCAGTTCTTC
CASSLPGLAGGPDEQFF
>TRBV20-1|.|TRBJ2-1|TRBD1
TGCAGTGTTACCACAGGGGGCGAGCAGTTCTTC
CSVTTGGEQFF
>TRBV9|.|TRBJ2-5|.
TGTGCCAGCAGCGTAGGAACAGGCCGACAAGAGACCCAGTACTTC
CASSVGTGRQETQYF
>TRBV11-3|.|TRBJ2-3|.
TGTGCCAGCAGCCCTCGCGGAGGGACGCAGTATTTT
CASSPRGGTQYF
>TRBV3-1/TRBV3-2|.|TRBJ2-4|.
TGTGCCAGCAGCCTAGGGGGTTCTAAAAACATTCAGTACTTC
CASSLGGSKNIQYF
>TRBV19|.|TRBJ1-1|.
TGTGCCAGTAGTATGGCAGTGCGGACTGAAGCTTTCTTT
CASSMAVRTEAFF
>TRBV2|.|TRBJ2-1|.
TGTGCCCCAACAACGGGACTCACCTACAATGAGCAGTTCTTC
CAPTTGLTYNEQFF
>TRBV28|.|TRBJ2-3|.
TGTGCCAGCACCCCCCGGTTTCTAGCGATATTGGCAGATACGCAGTATTTT
CASTPRFLAILADTQYF
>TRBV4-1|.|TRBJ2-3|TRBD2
TGCGCCAGCAGCCAAGAAGCGGGACTAGCGGGGTTAGATACGCAGTATTTT
CASSQEAGLAGLDTQYF